This T cell receptor beta chain is drawn from a study of beta chain features in type 1 diabetes. General study results and limits: A cDNA-based sequencing approach could over-represent cells with high TCR expression. Researchers caution that PCR might favor shorter templates, equally among patients and controls. VDJ junctions from patients with type 1 diabetes contained fewer insertions and more deletions. Type 1 diabetes patients had TCRB CDR3s that were shorter (moderately but significantly so) in all four CD4+ subsets.

CDR1 is KGHSH, CDR2 LQKENI, per germline. V dropped 4 bases and J dropped 8; count of bases not matched to a gene: 10. The CDR3 contains 15 residues. Isolated RNA was reverse transcribed in full, so expressed TCRB transcripts were sequenced. Sequenced by immunoSEQ multiplex PCR; TCRdb stores in-frame clones only, minus some. The sample includes hundreds of thousands of clones, under 15% seen only once; the top ten take 0.022%. The authors sorted CD4+ naive, central memory, regulatory and stem cell-like memory cells via CD45RO/CCR7/CD25/CD127/CD95/CD27. About this clone itself: The antigen remains unidentified.

The TCR was taken from a man aged 18 to 29 with type 1 diabetes. V usage is TRBV18 and J usage is TRBJ1-4; 7 nucleotides align to TRBD1. Specimen: naive CD4+ T cells from blood. This chain's CDR3 is CASSLNDRAGEKLFF. CDR3 nucleotide sequence: TGTGCCAGCTCACTAAACGACAGGGCTGGCGAAAAACTGTTTTTT.